This TCR beta chain is drawn from a study of CD8 T cells in ankylosing spondylitis. This clonotype was detected ten times or more. Its antigen is currently unknown. Preparation of TCR beta libraries was done by quantitative 5'-RACE with molecular barcodes. Using its own MiXCR run on the 5' RACE reads, TCRdb lists one record per CDR3 protein. The sample yields about 240,000 distinct CDR3 sequences, 8% to 9.5% seen once. Study results and caveats: Clones linked with disease were CD8+ and fairly uncommon in the peripheral blood. According to the report, clones linked to the disease were significantly enriched in matched synovial fluid samples taken from ankylosing spondylitis patients.

The CDR3 contains 14 residues. With 6 bases removed from V and 0 bases from J, the gap between germline ends came to 10 bases. Germline values: CDR1 SGHRS, CDR2 YFSETQ. This TCR came from a male donor with ankylosing spondylitis or in good health (not recorded which). The chain is built from TRBV5-1 and TRBJ1-3; D gene ambiguous. The sequencing input was blood, either unsorted or a sorted T cell fraction (not recorded which). CDR3 protein: CASTLGLSGNTIYF. The CDR3 DNA reads TGCGCCAGCACCCTAGGCCTCTCTGGAAACACCATATATTTT.